This TCR beta chain was profiled in a study of shared clonotypes between healthy human individuals. Naive CD8 cells comprised CD45RO-negative, CCR7-positively selected cells, excluding terminally differentiated effector memory CD45RA+ cells. Per germline, CDR1 MNHEY and CDR2 SMNVEV (reference sequence). This CDR3 spans 14 amino acids. V dropped 3 bases and J dropped 4 bases, with 13 bases sitting between them. The method was immunoSEQ multiplex PCR; TCRdb's version includes in-frame clones alone and lacks a portion of them. This sample has about 610,000 clones, with approximately 96% found just once. With regard to this clone: At the DNA level, this CDR3 is encoded by other sequences in the same sample as well.

This chain links TRBV27 with TRBJ2-7; possibly TRBD1 for D (6 bases). Material: naive CD8+ T cells sorted from blood. The TCR sequence derives from a woman in her twenties or thirties in good health. The chain's CDR3 is CASSFGQSVYEQYF. Written as DNA, the CDR3 is TGTGCCAGCAGTTTCGGACAGAGCGTGTACGAGCAGTACTTC.